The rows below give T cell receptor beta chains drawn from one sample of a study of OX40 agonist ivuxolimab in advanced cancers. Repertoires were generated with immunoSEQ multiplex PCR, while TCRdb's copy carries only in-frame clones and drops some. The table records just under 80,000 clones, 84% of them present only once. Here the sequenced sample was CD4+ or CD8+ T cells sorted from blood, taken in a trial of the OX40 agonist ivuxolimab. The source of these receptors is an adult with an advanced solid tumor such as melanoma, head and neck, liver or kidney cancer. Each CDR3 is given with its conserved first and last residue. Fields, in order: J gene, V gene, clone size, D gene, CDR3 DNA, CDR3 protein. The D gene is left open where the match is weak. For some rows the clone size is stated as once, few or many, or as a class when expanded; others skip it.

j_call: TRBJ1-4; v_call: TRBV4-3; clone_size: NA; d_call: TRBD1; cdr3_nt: TGCGCCAGCAGCCAAGTTAGGGGGCAAGCAACTAATGAAAAACTGTTTTTT; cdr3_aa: CASSQVRGQATNEKLFF
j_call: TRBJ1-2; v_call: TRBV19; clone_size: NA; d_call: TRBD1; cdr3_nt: TGTGCCAGTACTGACGACAGGGGCGGCTATGGCTACACCTTC; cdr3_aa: CASTDDRGGYGYTF
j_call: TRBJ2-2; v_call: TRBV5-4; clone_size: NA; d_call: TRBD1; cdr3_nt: TGTGCCAGCAGCTACGGACAGGGGTACGGAACCGGGGAGCTGTTTTTT; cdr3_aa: CASSYGQGYGTGELFF
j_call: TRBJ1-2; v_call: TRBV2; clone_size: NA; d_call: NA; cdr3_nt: TGTGCCAGCAGTAAACACCAGACCTATGGCTACACCTTC; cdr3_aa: CASSKHQTYGYTF
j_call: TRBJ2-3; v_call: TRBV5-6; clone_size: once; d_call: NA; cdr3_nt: TGTGCCAGCAGCTTGGCAGGGGATGGCACAGATACGCAGTATTTT; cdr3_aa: CASSLAGDGTDTQYF
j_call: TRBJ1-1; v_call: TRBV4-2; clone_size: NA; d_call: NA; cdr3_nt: TGTGCCAGCAGCTCCGGACAGAACACTGAAGCTTTCTTT; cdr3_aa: CASSSGQNTEAFF
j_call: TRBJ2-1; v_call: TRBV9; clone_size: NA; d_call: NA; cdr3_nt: TGTGCCAGCAGCGTAGGTACCCTGGCGGGTCGGTACAATGAGCAGTTCTTC; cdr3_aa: CASSVGTLAGRYNEQFF
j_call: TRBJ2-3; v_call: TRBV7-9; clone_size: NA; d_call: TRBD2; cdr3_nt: TGTGCCAGCAGCCCGGATAAAGCGGGGCCTGGCACAGATACGCAGTATTTT; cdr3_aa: CASSPDKAGPGTDTQYF
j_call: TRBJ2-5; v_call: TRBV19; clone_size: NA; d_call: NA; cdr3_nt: TGTGCCACCAGGACCACAACGGAGACCCAGTACTTC; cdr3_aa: CATRTTTETQYF
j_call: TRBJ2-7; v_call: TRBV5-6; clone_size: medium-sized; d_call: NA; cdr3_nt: TGTGCCAGCAGCTTCGAGTTGGCCCCCTACGAGCAGTACTTC; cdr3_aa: CASSFELAPYEQYF
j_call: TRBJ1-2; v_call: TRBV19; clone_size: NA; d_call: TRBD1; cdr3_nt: TGTGCCAGTTTCGTCCGGGACAGGGGAGCAGTTGGCTACACCTTC; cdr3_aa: CASFVRDRGAVGYTF
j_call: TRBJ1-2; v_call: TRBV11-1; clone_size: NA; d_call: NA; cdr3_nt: TGTGCCAGCAGTGGACCATCTCTGGACAGATCTTACACCTTC; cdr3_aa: CASSGPSLDRSYTF
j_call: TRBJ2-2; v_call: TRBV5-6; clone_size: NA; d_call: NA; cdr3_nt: TGTGCCAGCAGCGGGGGCAGGGGTTTAATATTGAACACCGGGGAGCTGTTTTTT; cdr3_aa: CASSGGRGLILNTGELFF
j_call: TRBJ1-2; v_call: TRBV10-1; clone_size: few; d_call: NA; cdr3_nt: TGCGCCAGCAGTGAGTCGGGGCAACCTGCGGGCTACACCTTC; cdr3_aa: CASSESGQPAGYTF
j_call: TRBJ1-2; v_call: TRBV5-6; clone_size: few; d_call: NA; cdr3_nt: TGTGCCAGCGGAGGAATGGCCAACTATGGCTACACCTTC; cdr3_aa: CASGGMANYGYTF
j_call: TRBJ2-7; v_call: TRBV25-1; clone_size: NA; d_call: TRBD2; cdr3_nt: TGTGCCAGCAGTGAATGGGAGGGGAGCTCCTACGAGCAGTACTTC; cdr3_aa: CASSEWEGSSYEQYF